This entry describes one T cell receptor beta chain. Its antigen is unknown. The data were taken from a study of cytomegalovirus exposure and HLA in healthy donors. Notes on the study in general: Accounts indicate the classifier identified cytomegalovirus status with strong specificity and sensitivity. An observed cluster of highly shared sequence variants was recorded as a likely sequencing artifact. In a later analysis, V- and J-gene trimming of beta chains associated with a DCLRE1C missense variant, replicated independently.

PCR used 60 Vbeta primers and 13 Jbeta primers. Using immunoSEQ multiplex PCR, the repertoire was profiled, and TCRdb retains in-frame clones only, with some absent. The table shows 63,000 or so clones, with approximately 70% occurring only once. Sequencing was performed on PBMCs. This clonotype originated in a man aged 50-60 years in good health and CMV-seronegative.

CDR3 coding DNA: TGTGCCAGCAGCCTCCGGACAGGGATAGAAAAACTGTTTTTT. Its translation: CASSLRTGIEKLFF. The rearrangement links TRBV7-2 to TRBJ1-4; TRBD1 agrees at 8 bases. The germline V gene encodes CDR1 SGHTA and CDR2 FQGNSA. Losses at the gene ends were 5 bases for V and 8 bases for J; bases not matched to a gene: 7. The CDR3 spans 14 residues.